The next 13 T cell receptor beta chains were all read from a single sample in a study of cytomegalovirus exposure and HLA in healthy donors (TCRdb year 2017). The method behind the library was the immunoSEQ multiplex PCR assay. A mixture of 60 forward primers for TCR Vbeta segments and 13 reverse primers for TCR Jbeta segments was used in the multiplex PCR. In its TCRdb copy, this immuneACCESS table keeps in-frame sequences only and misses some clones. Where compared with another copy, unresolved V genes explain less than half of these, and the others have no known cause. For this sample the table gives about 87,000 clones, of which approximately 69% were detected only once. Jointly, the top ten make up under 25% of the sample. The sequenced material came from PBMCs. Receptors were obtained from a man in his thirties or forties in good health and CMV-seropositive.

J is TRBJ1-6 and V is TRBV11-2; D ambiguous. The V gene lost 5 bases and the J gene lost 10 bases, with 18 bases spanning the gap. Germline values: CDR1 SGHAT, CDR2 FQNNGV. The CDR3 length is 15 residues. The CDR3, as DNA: TGTGCCAGCAGCCCGGGAGGTAGTTGGTCGTCACCCCTCCACTTT. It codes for CASSPGGSWSSPLHF.

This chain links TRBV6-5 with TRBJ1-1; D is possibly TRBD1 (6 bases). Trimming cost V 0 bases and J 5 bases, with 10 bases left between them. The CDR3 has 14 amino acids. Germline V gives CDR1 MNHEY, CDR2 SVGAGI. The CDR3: CASSYSGGRTEAFF. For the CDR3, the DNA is TGTGCCAGCAGTTACTCTGGGGGCAGGACTGAAGCTTTCTTT.

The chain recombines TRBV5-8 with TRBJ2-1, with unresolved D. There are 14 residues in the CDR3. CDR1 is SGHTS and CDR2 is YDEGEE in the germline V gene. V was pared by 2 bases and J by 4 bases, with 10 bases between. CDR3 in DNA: TGTGCCAGCAGCTTTGGGCAGAATTACAATGAGCAGTTCTTC. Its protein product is CASSFGQNYNEQFF.

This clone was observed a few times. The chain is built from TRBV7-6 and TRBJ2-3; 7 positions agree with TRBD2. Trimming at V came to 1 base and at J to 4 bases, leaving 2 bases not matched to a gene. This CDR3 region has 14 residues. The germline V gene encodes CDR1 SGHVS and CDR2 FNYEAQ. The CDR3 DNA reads TGTGCCAGCAGCTTAGGCCGGGGGGCAGATACGCAGTATTTT. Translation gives CASSLGRGADTQYF.

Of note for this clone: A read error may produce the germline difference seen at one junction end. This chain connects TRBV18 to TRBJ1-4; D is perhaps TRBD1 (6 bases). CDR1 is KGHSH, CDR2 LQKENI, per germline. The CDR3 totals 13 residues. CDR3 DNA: TGTGCCAGCTCACAAATAAGGACAGACACCTTAATTTTT. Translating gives CASSQIRTDTLIF.

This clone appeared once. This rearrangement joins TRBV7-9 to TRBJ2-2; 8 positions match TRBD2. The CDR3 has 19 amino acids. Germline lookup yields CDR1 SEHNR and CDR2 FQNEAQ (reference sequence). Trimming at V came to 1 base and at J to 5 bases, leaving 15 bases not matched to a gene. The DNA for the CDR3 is TGTGCCAGCAGCTTAGGTTTCGGGAGGGCCGACGAAGAAACCGGGGAGCTGTTTTTT. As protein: CASSLGFGRADEETGELFF.

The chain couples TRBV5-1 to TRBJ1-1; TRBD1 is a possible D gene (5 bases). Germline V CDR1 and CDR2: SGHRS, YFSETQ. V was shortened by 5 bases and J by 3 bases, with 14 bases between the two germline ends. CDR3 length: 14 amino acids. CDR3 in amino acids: CASSWDSGDTEAFF. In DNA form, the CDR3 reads TGCGCCAGCAGTTGGGACTCTGGGGACACTGAAGCTTTCTTT.

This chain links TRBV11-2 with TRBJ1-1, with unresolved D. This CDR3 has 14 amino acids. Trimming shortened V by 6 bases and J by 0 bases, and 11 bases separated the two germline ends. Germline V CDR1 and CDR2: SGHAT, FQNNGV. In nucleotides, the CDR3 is TGTGCCAGCAGTTACCGGACTATGAACACTGAAGCTTTCTTT. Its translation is CASSYRTMNTEAFF.

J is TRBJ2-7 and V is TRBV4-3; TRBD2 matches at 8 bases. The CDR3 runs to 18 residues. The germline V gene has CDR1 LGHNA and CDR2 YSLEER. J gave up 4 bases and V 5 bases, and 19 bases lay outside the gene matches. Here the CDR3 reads CASSLAPPYGGRTYEQYF. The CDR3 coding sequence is TGCGCCAGCAGCTTAGCCCCCCCCTATGGCGGGAGGACGTACGAGCAGTACTTC.

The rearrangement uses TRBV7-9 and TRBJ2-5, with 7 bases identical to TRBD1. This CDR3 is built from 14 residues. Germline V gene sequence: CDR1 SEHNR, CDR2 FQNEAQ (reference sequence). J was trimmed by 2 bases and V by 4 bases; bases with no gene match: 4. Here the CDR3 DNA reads TGTGCCAGCAGCTATGGACAGGTTCAAGAGACCCAGTACTTC. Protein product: CASSYGQVQETQYF.

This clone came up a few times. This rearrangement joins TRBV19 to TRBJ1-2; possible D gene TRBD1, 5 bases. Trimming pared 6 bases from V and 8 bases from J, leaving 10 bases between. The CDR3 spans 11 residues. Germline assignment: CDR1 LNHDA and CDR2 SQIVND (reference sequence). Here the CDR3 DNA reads TGTGCCAGTAGCCAGGGTCGGGGCTACACCTTC. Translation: CASSQGRGYTF. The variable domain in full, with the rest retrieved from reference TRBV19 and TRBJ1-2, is DGGITQSPKYLFRKEGQNVTLSCEQNLNHDAMYWYRQDPGQGLRLIYYSQIVNDFQKGDIAEGYSVSREKKESFPLTVTSAQKNPTAFYLCASSQGRGYTFGSGTRLTVV.

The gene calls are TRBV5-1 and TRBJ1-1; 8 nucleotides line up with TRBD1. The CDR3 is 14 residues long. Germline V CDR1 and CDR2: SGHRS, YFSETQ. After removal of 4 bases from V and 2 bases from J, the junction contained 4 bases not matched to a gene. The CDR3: CASSIGQGNTEAFF. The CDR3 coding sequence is TGCGCCAGCAGCATCGGACAGGGCAACACTGAAGCTTTCTTT.

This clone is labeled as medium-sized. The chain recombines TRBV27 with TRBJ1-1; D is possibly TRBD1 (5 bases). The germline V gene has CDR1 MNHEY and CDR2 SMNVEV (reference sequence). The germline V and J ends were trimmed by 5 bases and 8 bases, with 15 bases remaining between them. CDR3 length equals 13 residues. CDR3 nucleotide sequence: TGTGCCAGCAGTCCAGACTCACGGACAGAAGCTTTCTTT. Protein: CASSPDSRTEAFF.